Below, one TCR beta chain is given with its context. Its antigen is unidentified. Libraries were prepared by immunoSEQ multiplex PCR; TCRdb keeps only in-frame clonotypes and omits some of them. The sample yields roughly 60,000 clones, about 91% seen once. The sample originates from a study of cytomegalovirus exposure and HLA in healthy donors. Notes on the study in general: Most TCRs appeared rarely, but some public TCRs recurred in many donors.

V shed 3 bases and J 6 bases; nucleotides not matched to a gene: 11. Germline loops: CDR1 SQVTM, CDR2 ANQGSEA. The CDR3 extends over 15 amino acids. The sequencing input was PBMCs. The chain uses TRBV29-1 and TRBJ1-2; 9 positions match TRBD1. This clonotype originated in a woman aged 18 to 35 in good health and CMV-seronegative. This CDR3 is CSVDQSGTGIHGYTF. The CDR3 nucleotides read TGCAGCGTTGACCAATCCGGGACAGGGATCCATGGCTACACCTTC.